This T cell receptor (beta chain) was obtained from a study of T cell clonality in common variable immunodeficiency. Study-wide findings and caveats: Common variable immunodeficiency TCR beta sequences reportedly had fewer deletions and N-nucleotide insertions. TCRbeta clonality was increased in CVID versus healthy controls.

A remark on this clone: What it recognizes is unknown. The read finishes 3 residues shy of the CDR3 end, and the germline J gene is used to complete it.

Generated by immunoSEQ multiplex PCR, the TCRdb table keeps only in-frame clones and is missing some. Reported are about 7,300 clones, none seen only once; the ten largest carry approximately 23%. CVID subjects were neither ill nor on immunomodulatory or immunosuppressive medication at sampling. The V gene's germline CDR1 is LNHDA and CDR2 SQIVND (reference sequence). This CDR3 is built from 11 residues. Trimming stripped 8 bases from V and 5 bases from J, with 9 bases between. The sequence came from a human donor with common variable immunodeficiency. Sequencing input: peripheral blood mononuclear cells. The rearrangement uses TRBV19 and TRBJ2-5; D unresolved. CDR3 protein: CASSGSETQYF. CDR3 bases read: TGTGCCAGTTCCGGGTCTGAGACC.